Listed below are T cell receptor beta chains from one sample, sequenced in a study of shared clonotypes between healthy human individuals. Generated by immunoSEQ multiplex PCR, the TCRdb table keeps only in-frame clones and is missing some. The sample has about 590,000 clones; 95% to 96% are singletons. The specimen was naive CD8+ T cells sorted from blood. These receptors were taken from a woman aged 25 to 39 in good health. The CDR3 runs from the conserved cysteine through the conserved F or W. D genes are given only for firm matches. Some rows have no size entry. The others give once, few or many, or a class for an expanded clone.

J gene: TRBJ2-7; V gene: TRBV27; D gene: TRBD1; clone size: .; CDR3 length: 14; CDR3 protein: CASSTTGGSDEQYF; CDR3 DNA: TGTGCCAGCTCTACGACAGGGGGCAGCGACGAGCAGTACTTC
J gene: TRBJ1-4; V gene: TRBV9; D gene: .; clone size: .; CDR3 length: 15; CDR3 protein: CASSVGVAQGEGLFF; CDR3 DNA: TGTGCCAGCAGCGTTGGAGTAGCCCAGGGTGAGGGACTGTTTTTT
J gene: TRBJ1-1; V gene: TRBV29-1; D gene: .; clone size: .; CDR3 length: 12; CDR3 protein: CSVEEGHTEAFF; CDR3 DNA: TGCAGCGTTGAAGAGGGACACACTGAAGCTTTCTTT
J gene: TRBJ2-7; V gene: TRBV4-1; D gene: TRBD2; clone size: .; CDR3 length: 14; CDR3 protein: CASSLTGTSYEQYF; CDR3 DNA: TGCGCCAGCAGCTTAACCGGGACTAGCTACGAGCAGTACTTC
J gene: TRBJ2-2; V gene: TRBV12-5; D gene: .; clone size: .; CDR3 length: 20; CDR3 protein: CASGLTYLRGPNTNTGELFF; CDR3 DNA: TGTGCTAGTGGTTTGACATACCTGAGAGGTCCAAATACGAACACCGGGGAGCTGTTTTTT
J gene: TRBJ2-7; V gene: TRBV29-1; D gene: TRBD2; clone size: once; CDR3 length: 14; CDR3 protein: CSVEGLAESYEQYF; CDR3 DNA: TGCAGCGTTGAAGGGCTAGCGGAATCTTACGAGCAGTACTTC
J gene: TRBJ2-7; V gene: TRBV4-1; D gene: .; clone size: .; CDR3 length: 15; CDR3 protein: CASSYDSSSAYEQYF; CDR3 DNA: TGCGCCAGCAGCTATGATTCTAGCTCGGCCTACGAGCAGTACTTC
J gene: TRBJ2-2; V gene: TRBV7-8; D gene: .; clone size: .; CDR3 length: 18; CDR3 protein: CASSVTPFGDRAAGELFF; CDR3 DNA: TGTGCCAGCAGCGTAACTCCCTTCGGGGACCGCGCGGCCGGGGAGCTGTTTTTT
J gene: TRBJ1-2; V gene: TRBV27; D gene: TRBD1; clone size: .; CDR3 length: 14; CDR3 protein: CASSLRDRGYGYTF; CDR3 DNA: TGTGCCAGCAGTCTCAGGGACAGGGGCTATGGCTACACCTTC
J gene: TRBJ2-5; V gene: TRBV5-6; D gene: .; clone size: .; CDR3 length: 15; CDR3 protein: CASSLRGSVQETQYF; CDR3 DNA: TGTGCCAGCAGCTTGAGGGGTAGCGTACAAGAGACCCAGTACTTC
J gene: TRBJ2-7; V gene: TRBV28; D gene: TRBD1; clone size: .; CDR3 length: 18; CDR3 protein: CASSLVGGVGLRTYEQYF; CDR3 DNA: TGTGCCAGCAGTTTGGTAGGGGGCGTTGGCCTACGTACCTACGAGCAGTACTTC
J gene: TRBJ2-1; V gene: TRBV28; D gene: TRBD2; clone size: .; CDR3 length: 15; CDR3 protein: CASSMGLAGVIEQFF; CDR3 DNA: TGTGCCAGCAGTATGGGACTAGCGGGAGTCATTGAGCAGTTCTTC
J gene: TRBJ1-1; V gene: TRBV10-2; D gene: .; clone size: .; CDR3 length: 13; CDR3 protein: CASRWGTNTEAFF; CDR3 DNA: TGCGCCAGCAGATGGGGCACGAACACTGAAGCTTTCTTT
J gene: TRBJ2-1; V gene: TRBV27; D gene: TRBD2; clone size: once; CDR3 length: 16; CDR3 protein: CASSTTLAASYNEQFF; CDR3 DNA: TGTGCCAGCAGTACGACTCTAGCGGCCTCCTACAATGAGCAGTTCTTC
J gene: TRBJ2-7; V gene: TRBV9; D gene: .; clone size: .; CDR3 length: 13; CDR3 protein: CASSDRVTYEQYF; CDR3 DNA: TGTGCCAGCAGCGACAGGGTAACCTACGAGCAGTACTTC
J gene: TRBJ2-7; V gene: TRBV5-1; D gene: .; clone size: .; CDR3 length: 13; CDR3 protein: CASSLGKSYEQYF; CDR3 DNA: TGCGCCAGCAGCTTGGGGAAGTCCTACGAGCAGTACTTC
J gene: TRBJ2-1; V gene: TRBV7-9; D gene: TRBD2; clone size: .; CDR3 length: 15; CDR3 protein: CASPTTPAGGEEQFF; CDR3 DNA: TGTGCCAGCCCTACGACTCCAGCGGGAGGAGAAGAGCAGTTCTTC
J gene: TRBJ1-2; V gene: TRBV15; D gene: .; clone size: .; CDR3 length: 15; CDR3 protein: CATSGTDGANYGYTF; CDR3 DNA: TGTGCCACCAGCGGTACGGACGGAGCTAACTATGGCTACACCTTC
J gene: TRBJ2-3; V gene: TRBV29-1; D gene: .; clone size: .; CDR3 length: 11; CDR3 protein: CSVVRRDTQYF; CDR3 DNA: TGCAGCGTAGTCCGCCGGGATACGCAGTATTTT
J gene: TRBJ1-6; V gene: TRBV28; D gene: .; clone size: .; CDR3 length: 13; CDR3 protein: CASSLGDRSPLHF; CDR3 DNA: TGTGCCAGCAGTTTGGGCGACAGATCACCCCTCCACTTT
J gene: TRBJ2-1; V gene: TRBV14; D gene: TRBD2; clone size: .; CDR3 length: 15; CDR3 protein: CASSLGLAGGNEQFF; CDR3 DNA: TGTGCCAGCAGCCTGGGACTAGCGGGTGGCAATGAGCAGTTCTTC
J gene: TRBJ2-3; V gene: TRBV28; D gene: TRBD2; clone size: .; CDR3 length: 15; CDR3 protein: CASSAGTSPSDTQYF; CDR3 DNA: TGTGCCAGCAGTGCCGGGACTAGTCCCTCAGATACGCAGTATTTT
J gene: TRBJ1-2; V gene: TRBV19; D gene: .; clone size: once; CDR3 length: 15; CDR3 protein: CASSIGLEANYGYTF; CDR3 DNA: TGTGCCAGTAGTATAGGACTCGAAGCTAACTATGGCTACACCTTC
J gene: TRBJ2-5; V gene: TRBV5-1; D gene: .; clone size: .; CDR3 length: 14; CDR3 protein: CASSPRSRGETQYF; CDR3 DNA: TGCGCCAGCAGCCCACGTAGCCGGGGAGAGACCCAGTACTTC
J gene: TRBJ2-7; V gene: TRBV10-3; D gene: .; clone size: .; CDR3 length: 11; CDR3 protein: CAIGPGHEQYF; CDR3 DNA: TGTGCCATAGGACCGGGCCACGAGCAGTACTTC
J gene: TRBJ2-7; V gene: TRBV19; D gene: .; clone size: .; CDR3 length: 14; CDR3 protein: CASSIYQGTYEQYF; CDR3 DNA: TGTGCCAGTAGTATATACCAGGGAACCTACGAGCAGTACTTC
J gene: TRBJ1-3; V gene: TRBV19; D gene: .; clone size: .; CDR3 length: 13; CDR3 protein: CASIAGSGNTIYF; CDR3 DNA: TGTGCCAGTATAGCAGGCTCTGGAAACACCATATATTTT
J gene: TRBJ1-4; V gene: TRBV4-1; D gene: .; clone size: .; CDR3 length: 12; CDR3 protein: CASSQTQEKLFF; CDR3 DNA: TGCGCCAGCAGCCAAACACAGGAAAAACTGTTTTTT
J gene: TRBJ2-5; V gene: TRBV11-3; D gene: TRBD1; clone size: .; CDR3 length: 15; CDR3 protein: CASSQPGQGQETQYF; CDR3 DNA: TGTGCCAGCAGCCAACCGGGACAGGGACAAGAGACCCAGTACTTC
J gene: TRBJ1-5; V gene: TRBV27; D gene: TRBD1; clone size: .; CDR3 length: 16; CDR3 protein: CASSLLGTGLGQPQHF; CDR3 DNA: TGTGCCAGCAGTTTATTAGGGACAGGGCTAGGTCAGCCCCAGCATTTT
J gene: TRBJ2-1; V gene: TRBV27; D gene: .; clone size: .; CDR3 length: 15; CDR3 protein: CASSSLLAHYNEQFF; CDR3 DNA: TGTGCCAGCAGCTCCCTCCTAGCGCACTACAATGAGCAGTTCTTC
J gene: TRBJ2-7; V gene: TRBV28; D gene: .; clone size: .; CDR3 length: 14; CDR3 protein: CASSFPDYSYEQYF; CDR3 DNA: TGTGCCAGCAGCTTTCCGGACTACTCCTACGAGCAGTACTTC
J gene: TRBJ2-7; V gene: TRBV6-1; D gene: .; clone size: .; CDR3 length: 11; CDR3 protein: CASDSSYEQYF; CDR3 DNA: TGTGCCAGCGATAGCTCCTACGAGCAGTACTTC
J gene: TRBJ2-1; V gene: TRBV27; D gene: TRBD2; clone size: .; CDR3 length: 13; CDR3 protein: CASRLASYNEQFF; CDR3 DNA: TGTGCCAGCCGACTAGCCTCCTACAATGAGCAGTTCTTC
J gene: TRBJ2-7; V gene: TRBV29-1; D gene: .; clone size: .; CDR3 length: 12; CDR3 protein: CSVWGRGHEQYF; CDR3 DNA: TGCAGCGTCTGGGGCAGGGGCCACGAGCAGTACTTC
J gene: TRBJ2-2; V gene: TRBV5-5; D gene: TRBD1; clone size: once; CDR3 length: 14; CDR3 protein: CASTDRENTGELFF; CDR3 DNA: TGTGCCAGCACTGACAGGGAAAACACCGGGGAGCTGTTTTTT
J gene: TRBJ2-3; V gene: TRBV5-1; D gene: TRBD2; clone size: .; CDR3 length: 16; CDR3 protein: CASSPLTSGIPDTQYF; CDR3 DNA: TGCGCCAGCAGCCCCCTGACTAGCGGGATTCCAGATACGCAGTATTTT
J gene: TRBJ1-5; V gene: TRBV6-6; D gene: .; clone size: .; CDR3 length: 16; CDR3 protein: CASSYSQAVWNQPQHF; CDR3 DNA: TGTGCCAGCAGTTACTCGCAGGCCGTCTGGAATCAGCCCCAGCATTTT
J gene: TRBJ2-7; V gene: TRBV29-1; D gene: .; clone size: .; CDR3 length: 15; CDR3 protein: CSVEGGAGYPYEQYF; CDR3 DNA: TGCAGCGTTGAAGGGGGAGCAGGGTATCCCTACGAGCAGTACTTC
J gene: TRBJ2-7; V gene: TRBV5-8; D gene: .; clone size: .; CDR3 length: 11; CDR3 protein: CASSLTYEQYF; CDR3 DNA: TGTGCCAGCAGCTTGACCTACGAGCAGTACTTC